Below, 27 T cell receptor beta chains from the same sample are listed, as sequenced in a study of blood T cell repertoires in COVID-19. Some clones are missing from TCRdb's copy, which holds only in-frame ones; the method was immunoSEQ multiplex PCR. The sample carries some 150,000 clones, 80% to 90% recorded once. The sequenced material came from peripheral blood. The receptors come from a woman aged 55-70 years with COVID-19, enrolled during active disease.

The chain carries TRBV11-2 and TRBJ2-7, with TRBD1 matching 7 bases. V was clipped by 5 bases and J by 2 bases; unmatched bases: 6. Germline V gene lookup returns CDR1 SGHAT and CDR2 FQNNGV. This CDR3 is built from 14 residues. DNA of the CDR3: TGTGCCAGCAGCATCACAGGGGCCACCTACGAGCAGTACTTC. Protein: CASSITGATYEQYF.

This chain uses TRBV6-5 with TRBJ2-1; D unclear. Germline CDR1 MNHEY, CDR2 SVGAGI. The CDR3 runs 13 residues. V lost 4 bases to trimming and J lost 6 bases, with 10 bases between them. The CDR3 loop reads CASSSPDTNEQFF. For the CDR3, the DNA is TGTGCCAGCAGTTCCCCTGACACCAATGAGCAGTTCTTC.

The DNA of the CDR3 is TGTGCCAGCTCACCGGGCATTTCCTACGAGCAGTACTTC. Translation: CASSPGISYEQYF. The rearrangement joins TRBV18 to TRBJ2-7; D is unresolved. V shed 3 bases and J shed 1 base, with 7 bases lying between them. The CDR3 is 13 residues long. The germline V gene has CDR1 KGHSH and CDR2 LQKENI.

The rearrangement uses TRBV13 and TRBJ2-7; perhaps TRBD1 as D (6 bases). The CDR3 runs 14 residues. Trimming took 4 bases from V and 0 from J, leaving 10 bases between them. CDR1 and CDR2 from the germline V gene are PRHDT and FYEKMQ (reference sequence). The CDR3 DNA sequence: TGTGCCAGCAGCTCCCTACAGGGCTCCTACGAGCAGTACTTC. It yields the protein CASSSLQGSYEQYF.

This clone showed up just once. V usage is TRBV6-5 and J usage is TRBJ2-1, with 7 bases aligning to TRBD1. The junction had 8 bases not matched to a gene; V was cut back by 0 bases and J by 6 bases. Germline lookup yields CDR1 MNHEY and CDR2 SVGAGI. CDR3 length equals 16 residues. The CDR3 DNA follows: TGTGCCAGCAGTTACTCGGCAGGGGGAATTTTCAATGAGCAGTTCTTC. This encodes CASSYSAGGIFNEQFF.

CDR3 region: CASSPTGYNKPQHF. CDR3 DNA: TGTGCCAGCTCACCGACAGGGTACAATAAACCCCAGCATTTT. This chain uses TRBV18 with TRBJ1-5; TRBD1 matches at 7 bases. CDR1 and CDR2 from the germline V gene are KGHSH and LQKENI. The ends lost 3 bases at V and 10 bases at J; junction bases unmatched: 9. The CDR3 contains 14 residues.

The genes are TRBV5-1 and TRBJ2-2, with D possibly being TRBD2 (5 bases). The CDR3 spans 16 residues. CDR1 SGHRS and CDR2 YFSETQ come from the germline V gene. The V end lost 0 bases, the J end lost 0 bases, and 9 bases lay between the germline ends. The chain's CDR3 is CASSLAAGANTGELFF. In DNA, the CDR3 is TGCGCCAGCAGCTTGGCCGCGGGCGCGAACACCGGGGAGCTGTTTTTT.

The CDR3 coding sequence is TGTGCCAGCAGCTTGTTGTATAGTATCGGGGGTTCCCCTGAAGCTTTCTTT. Its protein is CASSLLYSIGGSPEAFF. The rearrangement uses TRBV5-5 and TRBJ1-1; D perhaps matches TRBD1 (5 bases). V lost 1 base, J lost 6 bases, and 22 bases lay in between. CDR3 length: 17 residues. CDR1 is SGHKS, CDR2 YYEKEE, per germline (reference sequence).

The chain employs TRBV3-1 (or the pseudogene TRBV3-2) and TRBJ2-3; D call uncertain. V gave up 5 bases and J gave up 0 bases, with 6 bases separating them. The CDR3 is 13 residues long. Looked up from germline, CDR1 is LGHDT and CDR2 is YNNKEL (reference sequence). CDR3 loop: CASSVRSTDTQYF. CDR3 sequence (DNA): TGTGCCAGCAGCGTGCGGAGCACAGATACGCAGTATTTT.

CDR3 DNA sequence: TGTGCCATCAGTCTGAACACCGGGGAGCTGTTTTTT. Translation gives CAISLNTGELFF. The chain employs TRBV10-3 and TRBJ2-2; D gene unclear. Trimming cost V 5 bases and J 1 base, with 2 bases left between them. This CDR3 spans 12 amino acids. Per the germline V gene, CDR1 is ENHRY and CDR2 is SYGVKD.

The gene calls are TRBV10-3 and TRBJ2-7; 9 bases align to TRBD1. The length of the CDR3 is 15 residues. CDR1 and CDR2 from the germline V gene are ENHRY and SYGVKD. The V and J ends lost 4 bases and 5 bases, in that order; junction bases with no gene match: 9. As DNA, the CDR3 is TGTGCCATCAGTGTACGGACAGGGGAACGGAACGAGCAGTACTTC. Amino acid sequence: CAISVRTGERNEQYF.

The rearrangement links TRBV5-5 to TRBJ1-1, with D tentatively TRBD1 (6 bases). There are 15 residues in the CDR3. CDR1 is SGHKS, CDR2 YYEKEE, per germline (reference sequence). Trimming took 5 bases from V and 6 from J, leaving 20 bases between them. The CDR3 DNA reads as TGTGCCAGCAGTTCCTTCAGGGGATTTCCTTCTGAAGCTTTCTTT. Translating gives CASSSFRGFPSEAFF.

V is TRBV4-1 and J is TRBJ1-5; D unclear. CDR3 length: 17 residues. V dropped 4 bases and J dropped 4 bases, with 20 bases sitting between them. Germline-derived CDR1 and CDR2 are MGHRA and YSYEKL. This CDR3 is CASSPVGTLTKNQPQHF. As DNA, the CDR3 is TGCGCCAGCAGCCCAGTTGGCACCTTGACAAAGAATCAGCCCCAGCATTTT.

V gene TRBV2 combines with J gene TRBJ2-7; TRBD1 aligns across 7 bases. CDR3 length equals 14 residues. V gave up 1 base and J gave up 9 bases; unmatched junction bases: 9. Per germline, CDR1 SNHLY and CDR2 FYNNEI. DNA for the CDR3: TGTGCCAGCAGTGAAGGTGGGGGACAGCCGGGGCAGTACTTC. Translating it yields CASSEGGGQPGQYF.

V is TRBV6-2 or TRBV6-3 and J is TRBJ2-3, with 13 bases fitting TRBD2. CDR1 and CDR2 (germline): MNHEY, SVGEGT. V was pared by 0 bases and J by 5 bases, with 8 bases of the junction left unmatched. The CDR3 has 18 residues. This chain's CDR3 is CASSYSILAGGLLDTQYF. The CDR3 coding sequence is TGTGCCAGCAGTTACTCGATACTAGCGGGGGGGTTGCTAGATACGCAGTATTTT.

This clone has more than one count but fewer than ten. The V call is TRBV11-2, the J call TRBJ2-7; D perhaps matches TRBD2 (6 bases). Germline-derived CDR1 and CDR2 are SGHAT and FQNNGV. CDR3 size: 12 residues. V was trimmed by 7 bases and J by 3 bases, leaving 10 bases between them. CDR3: CASKTSNYEQYF. CDR3 DNA: TGTGCCAGCAAGACTAGTAACTACGAGCAGTACTTC. Looking up the rest from reference TRBV11-2 and TRBJ2-7 gives the full variable domain: EAGVAQSPRYKIIEKRQSVAFWCNPISGHATLYWYQQILGQGPKLLIQFQNNGVVDDSQLPKDRFSAERLKGVDSTLKIQPAKLEDSAVYLCASKTSNYEQYFGPGTRLTVT.

CDR3 DNA sequence: TGTGCCAGCAGCCAAGATTGGAGGGCGGGGACTGAAGCTTTCTTT. Protein: CASSQDWRAGTEAFF. The chain joins TRBV4-2 to TRBJ1-1, with D hard to call. Trimming shortened V by 0 bases and J by 5 bases, and 13 bases separated the two germline ends. The CDR3 contains 15 residues. Germline-derived CDR1 and CDR2 are LGHNA and YNFKEQ.

DNA of the CDR3: TGTGCCAGTAAGGAACGGTTGGAGTTGGCAGCTTTCTTT. It translates to CASKERLELAAFF. V is TRBV19 and J is TRBJ1-1; D is uncertain. Trimming pared 7 bases from V and 10 bases from J, leaving 19 bases between. The length of the CDR3 is 13 residues. Germline CDR1 is LNHDA and CDR2 is SQIVND (reference sequence).

The V gene is TRBV20-1, the J gene TRBJ2-2; tentative D call: TRBD2 (6 bases). CDR3 length: 15 residues. Trimming removed 3 bases from V and 4 bases from J, with 15 bases in between. Per the germline V gene, CDR1 is DFQATT and CDR2 is SNEGSKA (reference sequence). CDR3: CSASRPGGRTGELFF. The CDR3 region has the DNA TGCAGTGCTAGTCGGCCCGGGGGACGCACCGGGGAGCTGTTTTTT.

This sequence joins TRBV11-2 and TRBJ1-1; the D is unclear. The CDR3 runs 14 residues. Germline V gene data show CDR1 as SGHAT and CDR2 as FQNNGV. V was cut by 1 base and J by 0 bases, with 6 bases left in between. The CDR3 DNA reads as TGTGCCAGCAGCTTAGCGGTTTTGAACACTGAAGCTTTCTTT. Translating gives CASSLAVLNTEAFF.

This clone appeared a single time. The chain uses TRBV5-1 and TRBJ2-1; D remains ambiguous. This CDR3 region has 14 residues. V was shortened by 6 bases and J by 2 bases, with 12 bases between the two germline ends. Germline V gene lookup returns CDR1 SGHRS and CDR2 YFSETQ. The CDR3 protein is CASKQTLPYNEQFF. For the CDR3, the DNA is TGCGCCAGCAAACAGACCCTTCCCTACAATGAGCAGTTCTTC. Full variable domain (outside the CDR3, taken from reference TRBV5-1 and TRBJ2-1): KAGVTQTPRYLIKTRGQQVTLSCSPISGHRSVSWYQQTPGQGLQFLFEYFSETQRNKGNFPGRFSGRQFSNSRSEMNVSTLELGDSALYLCASKQTLPYNEQFFGPGTRLTVL.

The rearrangement uses TRBV10-3 and TRBJ1-1; possibly TRBD1 for D (6 bases). The V gene's germline CDR1 is ENHRY and CDR2 SYGVKD. The CDR3 sequence is 13 residues long. Trimming took off 3 bases at V and 7 bases at J, with 12 bases between the two ends. The DNA for the CDR3 is TGTGCCATCAGTGACTACAGACAGGATGAAGCTTTCTTT. This codes for CAISDYRQDEAFF.

V and J are TRBV7-9 and TRBJ1-2; 9 nucleotides align to TRBD1. Germline V gives CDR1 SEHNR, CDR2 FQNEAQ (reference sequence). The CDR3 length is 16 residues. V shed 4 bases, J shed 8 bases, and the junction held 14 bases outside the gene matches. CDR3 in DNA: TGTGCCAGCAGCTGGGGACAGGGAGATAGAGGGGACGGCTACACCTTC. This sequence encodes CASSWGQGDRGDGYTF.

The rearrangement uses TRBV12-3 or TRBV12-4 and TRBJ2-2, with D possibly TRBD2 on 6 matching bases. The CDR3 has 12 residues. With 8 bases removed from V and 5 bases from J, the gap between germline ends came to 9 bases. CDR3 nucleotides: TGTGCCAGCTCGGGGGATACCGGGGAGCTGTTTTTT. It is translated as CASSGDTGELFF.

The CDR3, as DNA: TGCGCCAGCAGCTCCTTCGGGATCATGAACACTGAAGCTTTCTTT. Amino acid sequence: CASSSFGIMNTEAFF. The V call is TRBV5-1, the J call TRBJ1-1; D is unclear. The germline V gene has CDR1 SGHRS and CDR2 YFSETQ. The ends were cut back, 3 bases at V and 0 bases at J, with 12 bases in the middle. The CDR3 spans 15 residues.

About this clone: Other DNA variants within this sample encode the same CDR3. The chain links TRBV29-1 to TRBJ2-5, with D possibly being TRBD1 (6 bases). V lost 2 bases, J lost 2 bases, and 6 bases lay in between. Germline V CDR1 and CDR2: SQVTM, ANQGSEA. The CDR3 loop spans 12 amino acids. CDR3 amino acids: CSVEQGQETQYF. CDR3 sequence (DNA): TGCAGCGTTGAACAGGGGCAAGAGACCCAGTACTTC.

This clone was observed a handful of times. The gene calls are TRBV6-4 and TRBJ2-3; TRBD1 matches at 7 bases. The CDR3 extends over 14 amino acids. CDR1 MRHNA and CDR2 SNTAGT come from the germline V gene. V lost 3 bases and J lost 1; bases outside the gene matches: 1. The CDR3 is CASSERGRTDTQYF. The CDR3, as DNA: TGTGCCAGCAGTGAGAGGGGGCGCACAGATACGCAGTATTTT.